The entry below describes one TCR beta chain. Its antigen is as yet unknown. These data come from a study of Ad26.COV2.S vaccination and SARS-CoV-2 variants. Study overall: Ad26.COV2.S was injected intramuscularly once or twice, 56 days apart.

Study outcomes and limitations: The TCR breadth and depth analyses may have produced an underestimate of total T cell responses.

Regarding treatment: around 19 received Ad26.COV2.S at low or high dose, single or two shots; about 5 received placebo; per-sample allocation not given. Specimens were obtained on day 63 following the first vaccine or placebo injection. This adult donor, from Boston, was 18-55 years old. The germline V and J ends were trimmed by 3 bases and 6 bases, with 9 bases remaining between them. The CDR3 totals 12 residues. CDR1 and CDR2 from the germline V gene are SGHDT and YYEEEE. Data came from immunoSEQ multiplex PCR; TCRdb stores just in-frame clones and leaves some out. Seen here are approximately 300,000 clones, roughly 86% observed once, and the top ten hold 1.9%.

V and J are TRBV5-6 and TRBJ1-2; D is uncertain. The clonotype was recovered from a person aged 18-65 years who received the Ad26.COV2.S COVID-19 vaccine or a placebo. Sequences were derived from peripheral blood, sampled in a trial of Ad26.COV2.S vaccine versus placebo. The CDR3 region is CASSSDRHGYTF. The CDR3 DNA sequence: TGTGCCAGCAGCTCGGACCGACATGGCTACACCTTC.